Below, one TCR beta chain is given with its context. The data were taken from a study of blood T cell repertoires in COVID-19. The assay was immunoSEQ multiplex PCR, and TCRdb's table has in-frame clones only and misses some. This repertoire shows 75,000 to 95,000 clones, approximately 88% found once; its top ten account for 5.8%. The V end was cut by 3 bases, the J end by 4 bases, with 10 bases between. This CDR3 is built from 15 residues. CDR1 is KGHSH, CDR2 LQKENI, per germline. This receptor was identified in a man aged 45-65 years with active COVID-19. Sequencing used peripheral blood. V usage is TRBV18 and J usage is TRBJ2-6; TRBD2 might be the D (5 bases). This CDR3 is CASSPGGSGANVLTF. In nucleotides, the CDR3 is TGTGCCAGCTCACCCGGCGGGTCGGGGGCCAACGTCCTGACTTTC.